The present entry profiles one TCR beta chain with its context. This clone was recorded many times. What antigen it recognizes has not been identified. No base quality values were provided; no much bigger clone lies one nucleotide off. The same CDR3 arises from other DNA sequences in this sample as well. These data are taken from a study of shared clonotypes between healthy human individuals (dated by TCRdb to 2020 to 2021). Notes on the research overall: The cohort comprised a couple of women and a few men aged 18 to 49 years. For each donor, CD4 naive and CD4 memory were each run on three plates, CD8 naive on two plates, and CD8 memory on one plate. The study deeply sequenced blood TCR repertoires of several healthy adults to estimate repertoire size and the extent of clonotype sharing between individuals. To increase sequencing depth and limit assay-specific biases, different laboratories used diverse techniques to prepare libraries and sequence TCR repertoires. Between about 0.8 and 9 billion PBMCs per donor were obtained by leukapheresis.

The CDR3 goes from the cysteine to the phenylalanine over 15 residues. Of all the DNA, just the CDR3 is kept, 45 bases in frame from base 1. From the germline V gene, CDR1 is SGDLS and CDR2 is YYNGEE. V is clipped by 4 bases and J by 4 bases, and the sequence between their germline boundaries is 17 bases long. TCR CDR3 regions were amplified from genomic DNA by multiplex PCR using the deep immunoSEQ assay. Genomic DNA extracted from each cell subset was distributed evenly over all wells of several immunoSEQ 96-well plates, and each plate served as one replicate. For sorted subsets, roughly 190 ng of genomic DNA, equivalent to roughly 33,000 T cell genomes, went into each replicate PCR. Purified libraries were measured with a Qubit 3.0 fluorometer, size-checked on a Bioanalyzer 2100, and measured again with the KAPA Library Quantification kit. A separate single-read 150-cycle Illumina NextSeq 550 flow cell was used to sequence each immunoSEQ 96-well plate. On the study's bioinformatics: Because the immunoSEQ output included only junctional sequences and no quality scores, the filtering could not be the same as the filtering used for full-length reads. To assign V/J genes and CDR3, sequences were annotated using PyIR, a Python wrapper for IgBLAST v1.9, with IMGT germline references. Any read was removed if the V/J assignment was weak (E-value above 1e-6), the CDR3 was missing, or the read contained stop codons, out-of-frame junctions, or ambiguous translated residues. V3J clonotypes were defined by identical inferred V gene, J gene, and CDR3 amino acid sequence. The percentage overlap between two repertoires was calculated by dividing the number of shared unique clonotypes by the size of the smaller repertoire. Richness of each repertoire was evaluated using RTK rarefaction, the Chao1 estimator, and Recon v2.1 estimates of unobserved clonotypes. For all TCRbeta clonotypes obtained by the gDNA method from four donors, generation probabilities were computed with OLGA. The clones in this table, taken by TCRdb from immuneACCESS, are in-frame only. Not every clone is retained; where verified, under half of the shortfall comes from an unresolved V gene, and the cause of the rest is unknown. The DNA gave D and trimming, while V, J and clone size come from that table. This sample has 900,000 to 1,200,000 clones in its table, and about four fifths of those were observed once. 0.55% to 0.7% of the sample comes from the top ten.

Healthy HIV-negative adults with no recently reported acute infections or vaccinations were included as donors. Every donor was a Caucasian adult living in Nashville, Tennessee, USA. CD4+ T cells were enriched by magnetic negative selection; naive cells were then positively selected on CD45RA, and the negative fraction formed the memory subset. Blood was obtained by leukapheresis, after which PBMCs were separated by Ficoll-Histopaque density gradient centrifugation and cryopreserved in liquid nitrogen vapor phase. Analytical flow cytometry was used to check the purity and quantity of every magnetically sorted T cell population. From each sorted fraction, genomic DNA was isolated and quantified by UV absorbance on a Nanodrop 2000c. Results and caveats for the whole study, not just this receptor: Rarefaction of sorted-subset datasets indicated incomplete sequencing despite the large sequencing depth. Across a few donors, around 5% of naive CD4, around 3.5% of naive CD8, about 2.3% of memory CD4, and around 0.4% of memory CD8 clonotypes were shared. Because the study included a small number of donors, the genetic and exposure-history diversity represented was limited. Compared with non-shared clonotypes, clonotypes shared by all four sorted-subset donors had higher generation probabilities. Sampling was limited to blood, and TCR repertoires in tissue likely differ from TCR repertoires in blood. Based on pairwise subsampling, the degree of clonotype sharing among donors was expected to be affected by sequencing depth. Estimated clonotype richness was generally larger for naive than for memory subsets.

The chain is made from TRBV9 and TRBJ1-1; the D gene is possibly TRBD1, with 6 bases matching. Sequencing was performed on memory CD4+ T cells from PBMCs. Sample cell subset or site, as interpreted from the label and publication: CD45RA-negative fraction. The sequence was obtained from a man aged 18 to 30 in good health. Some clones in this sample may be carry-over from other donors' samples. The nucleotides are TGTGCCAGCAGCCCAGGGACATTCGGGCTCACTGAAGCTTTCTTT. This codes for CASSPGTFGLTEAFF.